The sequence of this TCR beta chain was determined in a study of cytomegalovirus exposure and HLA in healthy donors. Study background: The 120 validation repertoires were reported in a later analysis to have been generated on the same platform as the approximately 600 first-cohort repertoires.

The CDR3 is 16 amino acids. CDR1 is LGHNA and CDR2 is YSLEER in the germline V gene. J lost 9 bases, V lost 0 bases, and 6 bases had no gene match. Libraries were prepared by immunoSEQ multiplex PCR; TCRdb keeps only in-frame clonotypes and omits some of them. Of 70,000 to 90,000 clones listed, around 81% are singletons. Overall study results and limits: Subsequent analysis found a tendency for first-cohort TCR clusters to co-occur within the approximately 130 validation repertoires.

To note about this clone: Its specificity is unknown.

The rearrangement links TRBV4-3 to TRBJ2-1; 12 nucleotides agree with TRBD2. Specimen: PBMCs. The sequence was obtained from a man aged 25-45 years in good health and CMV-seronegative. The CDR3 reads CASSQDPSGGAREQFF. The CDR3 DNA reads TGCGCCAGCAGCCAAGATCCTAGCGGGGGGGCCCGTGAGCAGTTCTTC.